Each of the 5 T cell receptor beta chains below was sequenced from the same sample in a study of shared clonotypes between healthy human individuals (dated by TCRdb to 2018 to 2021). The library came from the immunoSEQ multiplex PCR assay. The source is immuneACCESS, and TCRdb retained only in-frame sequences with V and J called. Part of the clones is not carried over; for the studies checked, unresolved V genes explain less than half of this, and the remainder is unexplained. This sample holds millions of clones; over 85% were observed only once. 0.3% to 0.4% of the sample goes to the ten largest clones. Sequenced input: naive CD4+ T cells from PBMCs. Sample cell subset or site, as interpreted from the label and publication: CD45RA+ positively selected. These receptors all come from a man aged 18 to 35 in good health. Some clones in this sample may be carry-over from other donors' samples.

CDR3 DNA: TGTGCCAGCAGCTTGGGGGCGAGCACAGATACGCAGTATTTT. Encoded protein: CASSLGASTDTQYF. V gene TRBV7-6 combines with J gene TRBJ2-3; D is possibly TRBD1 (6 bases). The germline V gene encodes CDR1 SGHVS and CDR2 FNYEAQ. This CDR3 has 14 residues. Trimming removed 3 bases from V and 0 bases from J, with 7 bases in between.

This clone was counted once. The chain carries TRBV11-3 and TRBJ2-7; no definite D call. Trimming took 1 base from V and 4 from J, leaving 11 bases between them. The CDR3 is 14 amino acids. The germline gives CDR1 SGHNT, CDR2 YENEEA. CDR3 protein: CASSLGQESYEQYF. The CDR3, as DNA: TGTGCCAGCAGCTTAGGGCAGGAGAGTTACGAGCAGTACTTC.

This sequence joins TRBV4-3 and TRBJ2-7; perhaps TRBD2 as D (6 bases). Trimming took 0 bases from V and 0 from J, leaving 9 bases between them. This CDR3 contains 15 residues. Germline V gene data show CDR1 as LGHNA and CDR2 as YSLEER. CDR3 nucleotide sequence: TGCGCCAGCAGCCAAGAGGGGGGTATCTCCTACGAGCAGTACTTC. Translation gives CASSQEGGISYEQYF.

CDR3 amino acids: CATSTRPGQALYNVGGANVLTF. The CDR3 region has the DNA TGTGCCACCAGCACCAGACCGGGACAGGCTCTTTATAATGTTGGTGGGGCCAACGTCCTGACTTTC. The chain is built from TRBV15 and TRBJ2-6, with 8 nucleotides matching TRBD1. CDR1 LNHNV and CDR2 YYDKDF come from the germline V gene (reference sequence). This CDR3 is 22 amino acids long. With 4 bases clipped from V and 3 bases from J, the junction kept 23 bases outside the gene matches.

The CDR3: CASSPLSGFGNTIYF. The CDR3 DNA is TGTGCCAGCTCACCATTGTCTGGTTTTGGAAACACCATATATTTT. The chain joins TRBV18 to TRBJ1-3; D not resolved. V lost 2 bases, J lost 3 bases, and 11 bases lay in between. The CDR3 contains 15 residues. Germline assignment: CDR1 KGHSH and CDR2 LQKENI.